The 8 T cell receptor beta chains given below trace back to one sample, sequenced in a study of cytomegalovirus exposure and HLA in healthy donors. PCR amplification relied on 60 Vbeta primers (plus 13 Jbeta primers). TCRdb keeps only in-frame clones here, not all; method: immunoSEQ multiplex PCR. This sample has some 200,000 clones; roughly four fifths occur once, and the top ten carry more than 0.45%. Sample: PBMCs. The origin of the receptors is a middle-aged woman in good health and CMV-seronegative.

The CDR3 reads CASSLGSGDEAFF. The CDR3, as DNA: TGTGCCAGCAGCTTAGGGTCAGGGGATGAAGCTTTCTTT. The chain couples TRBV7-3 to TRBJ1-1, with a weak D call TRBD1 (6 bases). This CDR3 region has 13 residues. CDR1 and CDR2 from the germline V gene are SGHTA and FQGTGA. V lost 2 bases to trimming and J lost 7 bases, with 11 bases between them.

This clone has just one count. V usage is TRBV28 and J usage is TRBJ1-2, with 10 bases lining up with TRBD1. In germline, CDR1 is MDHEN, CDR2 SYDVKM. Germline trimming cut 5 bases from V and 8 bases from J; bases unmatched to any gene: 8. The CDR3 spans 14 residues. The CDR3 here is CASSLRQGARGYTF. The CDR3 nucleotides are TGTGCCAGCAGTCTTCGACAGGGGGCAAGGGGCTACACCTTC.

The gene calls are TRBV7-9 and TRBJ1-2, with D uncertain. Germline V gives CDR1 SEHNR, CDR2 FQNEAQ (reference sequence). V lost 5 bases to trimming and J lost 1 base, with 8 bases between them. This CDR3 contains 13 residues. This CDR3 is CASSPPFNYGYTF. CDR3 nucleotides: TGTGCCAGCAGCCCCCCGTTTAACTATGGCTACACCTTC.

The genes are TRBV11-3 and TRBJ2-3; 9 positions agree with TRBD2. The CDR3 totals 17 residues. Germline loops: CDR1 SGHNT, CDR2 YENEEA. V lost 2 bases and J lost 0; bases outside the gene matches: 6. The chain's CDR3 is CASSLMGLASSTDTQYF. The DNA of the CDR3 is TGTGCCAGCAGCTTAATGGGACTAGCCTCTAGCACAGATACGCAGTATTTT.

The genes are TRBV28 and TRBJ1-2; TRBD1 aligns across 8 bases. The germline gives CDR1 MDHEN, CDR2 SYDVKM. V lost 3 bases to trimming and J lost 4 bases; unmatched junction nucleotides: 4. The CDR3 is 14 amino acids. CDR3 in DNA: TGTGCCAGCAGTTTCGGACAGGGCGCCTATGGCTACACCTTC. It encodes CASSFGQGAYGYTF.

V gene TRBV15 combines with J gene TRBJ1-2; TRBD1 agrees at 7 bases. The junction had 9 bases not matched to a gene; V was cut back by 8 bases and J by 3 bases. The CDR3 sequence is 14 residues long. CDR1 and CDR2 (germline): LNHNV, YYDKDF (reference sequence). The CDR3 nucleotides read TGTGCCACCGGCGAAGGGGGCAGTGACTATGGCTACACCTTC. Translating it yields CATGEGGSDYGYTF.

The J gene is TRBJ1-5, the V gene TRBV6-6; possibly TRBD1 for D (6 bases). Germline CDR1 is MNHNY and CDR2 is SVGAGI (reference sequence). The CDR3 consists of 16 residues. With 0 bases removed from V and 6 bases from J, the gap between germline ends came to 15 bases. The CDR3 region is CASSYSATGDGQPQHF. The CDR3 DNA reads as TGTGCCAGCAGTTACTCGGCGACAGGAGACGGTCAGCCCCAGCATTTT.

The J gene is TRBJ2-2, the V gene TRBV28, with a possible D match to TRBD1 (5 bases). Germline assignment: CDR1 MDHEN and CDR2 SYDVKM. This CDR3 contains 15 residues. V lost 6 bases, J lost 4 bases, and 15 bases lay in between. CDR3 nucleotides: TGTGCCAGCAGGGGGCATATTCTGTTCACCGGGGAGCTGTTTTTT. It specifies CASRGHILFTGELFF.